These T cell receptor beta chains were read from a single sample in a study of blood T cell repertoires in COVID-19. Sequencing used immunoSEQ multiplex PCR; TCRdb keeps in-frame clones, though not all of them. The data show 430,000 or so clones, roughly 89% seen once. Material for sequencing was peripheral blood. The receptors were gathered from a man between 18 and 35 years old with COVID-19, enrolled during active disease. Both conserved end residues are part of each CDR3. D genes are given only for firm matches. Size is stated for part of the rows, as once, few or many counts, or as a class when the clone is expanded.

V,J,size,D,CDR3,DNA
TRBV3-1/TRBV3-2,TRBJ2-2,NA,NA,CASSHYLAPDPGELFF,TGTGCCAGCAGCCATTACCTAGCCCCGGACCCGGGGGAGCTGTTTTTT
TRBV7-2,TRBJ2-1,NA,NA,CASSSAPGNEQFF,TGTGCCAGCAGCTCCGCCCCGGGTAATGAGCAGTTCTTC
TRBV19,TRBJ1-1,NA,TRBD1,CASSTGTGIEAFF,TGTGCCAGTTCGACCGGGACAGGAATTGAAGCTTTCTTT
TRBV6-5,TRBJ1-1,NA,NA,CASSYTGRAEAFF,TGTGCCAGCAGTTACACAGGGCGGGCTGAAGCTTTCTTT
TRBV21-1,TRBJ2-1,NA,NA,CASSKKVTVDYNEQFF,TGTGCCAGCAGCAAAAAGGTCACAGTAGATTACAATGAGCAGTTCTTC
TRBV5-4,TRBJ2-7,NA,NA,CASTLGPTGLSEQYF,TGTGCCAGCACCTTGGGGCCCACGGGACTGAGCGAGCAGTACTTC
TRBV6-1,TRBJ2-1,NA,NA,CASSERPLAYNEQFF,TGTGCCAGCAGTGAACGGCCCCTAGCCTACAATGAGCAGTTCTTC
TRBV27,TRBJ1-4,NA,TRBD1,CASSETGGAFRSNEKLFF,TGTGCCAGCAGCGAGACAGGGGGCGCGTTCCGGTCTAATGAAAAACTGTTTTTT
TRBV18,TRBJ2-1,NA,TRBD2,CASSPPGLANEQFF,TGTGCCAGCTCACCACCGGGACTAGCGAATGAGCAGTTCTTC
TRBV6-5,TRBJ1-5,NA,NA,CASTRMGAGGQPQHF,TGTGCCAGCACCAGAATGGGGGCTGGCGGTCAGCCCCAGCATTTT
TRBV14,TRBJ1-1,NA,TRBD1,CASSQIGTGTEAFF,TGTGCCAGCAGCCAAATAGGGACAGGCACTGAAGCTTTCTTT
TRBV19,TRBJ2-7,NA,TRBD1,CASSIGGQGIYEQYF,TGTGCCAGTAGTATCGGGGGACAGGGGATCTACGAGCAGTACTTC
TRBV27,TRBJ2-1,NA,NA,CASSYRGPSHNEQFF,TGTGCCAGCAGTTATAGGGGCCCTTCCCACAATGAGCAGTTCTTC
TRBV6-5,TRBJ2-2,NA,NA,CASSYEGVGELFF,TGTGCCAGCAGTTATGAGGGGGTCGGGGAGCTGTTTTTT
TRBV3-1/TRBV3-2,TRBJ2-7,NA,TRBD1,CASSQWGQSSRAEQYF,TGTGCCAGCAGCCAATGGGGACAGTCCTCAAGGGCCGAGCAGTACTTC
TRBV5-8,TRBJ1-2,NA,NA,CASRYWGVNYGYTF,TGTGCCAGCAGATACTGGGGAGTCAACTATGGCTACACCTTC
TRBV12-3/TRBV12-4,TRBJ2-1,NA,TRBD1,CASSTGTVNEQFF,TGTGCCAGCAGTACTGGGACAGTCAATGAGCAGTTCTTC
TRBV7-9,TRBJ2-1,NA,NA,CASSRGAKGEQFF,TGTGCCAGCAGCCGCGGGGCTAAAGGTGAGCAGTTCTTC
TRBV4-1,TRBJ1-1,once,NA,CASSQDQRTLNTEAFF,TGCGCCAGCAGCCAAGATCAGAGGACACTTAACACTGAAGCTTTCTTT
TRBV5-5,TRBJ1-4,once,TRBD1,CASSLRQGTNEKLFF,TGTGCCAGCAGCTTGCGACAGGGAACTAATGAAAAACTGTTTTTT
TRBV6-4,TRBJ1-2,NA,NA,CASSPRQDPPFYTF,TGTGCCAGCAGTCCCCGACAGGATCCACCGTTCTACACCTTC
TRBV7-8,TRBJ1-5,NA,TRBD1,CASSLVGTGGRQPQHF,TGTGCCAGCAGCTTAGTAGGGACAGGGGGCAGGCAGCCCCAGCATTTT
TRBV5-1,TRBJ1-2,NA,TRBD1,CASSLAGPTGPLEYGYTF,TGCGCCAGCAGCTTGGCCGGGCCGACAGGGCCATTGGAATATGGCTACACCTTC
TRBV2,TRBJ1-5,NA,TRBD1,CASSERTGNQPQHF,TGTGCCAGCAGTGAGAGGACAGGGAATCAGCCCCAGCATTTT
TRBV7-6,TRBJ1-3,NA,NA,CASSPGIQPSFSGNTIYF,TGTGCCAGCAGCCCAGGGATACAGCCCTCATTCTCTGGAAACACCATATATTTT
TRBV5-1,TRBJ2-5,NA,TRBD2,CASSLYGRQETQYF,TGCGCCAGCAGCTTGTACGGGAGGCAAGAGACCCAGTACTTC
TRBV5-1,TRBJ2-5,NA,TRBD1,CATRTGTQETQYF,TGCGCCACCCGGACAGGGACTCAAGAGACCCAGTACTTC
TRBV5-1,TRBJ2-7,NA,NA,CASMTGGSNSYEQYF,TGCGCCAGCATGACGGGGGGCTCCAACTCCTACGAGCAGTACTTC
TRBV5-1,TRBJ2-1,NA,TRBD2,CASRPLLATNNEQFF,TGCGCCAGCAGACCCTTACTAGCGACAAACAATGAGCAGTTCTTC
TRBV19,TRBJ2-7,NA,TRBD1,CASSIAGTGAYEQYF,TGTGCCAGTAGTATCGCCGGGACAGGGGCCTACGAGCAGTACTTC
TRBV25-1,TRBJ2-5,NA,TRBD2,CASSEVAGGVTQYF,TGTGCCAGCAGTGAGGTAGCGGGAGGGGTGACCCAGTACTTC
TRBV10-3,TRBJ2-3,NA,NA,CAIRGPSGTDTQYF,TGTGCCATCCGCGGACCTAGCGGCACAGATACGCAGTATTTT
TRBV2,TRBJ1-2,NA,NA,CASSENTDNYGYTF,TGTGCCAGCAGTGAAAATACAGACAACTATGGCTACACCTTC
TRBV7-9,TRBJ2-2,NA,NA,CASSLTITGELFF,TGTGCCAGCAGCTTAACAATCACCGGGGAGCTGTTTTTT
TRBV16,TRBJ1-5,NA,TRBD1,CASSQPGQGNQPQHF,TGTGCCAGCAGCCAGCCGGGACAGGGCAATCAGCCCCAGCATTTT
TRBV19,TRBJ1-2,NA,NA,CASSISFYGYTF,TGTGCCAGTAGTATCTCCTTCTATGGCTACACCTTC
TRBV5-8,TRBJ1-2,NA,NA,CASSLGVGGYTF,TGTGCCAGCAGCTTGGGGGTCGGGGGCTACACCTTC
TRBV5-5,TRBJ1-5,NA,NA,CASSLAGVGQPQHF,TGTGCCAGCAGCTTGGCAGGGGTTGGTCAGCCCCAGCATTTT
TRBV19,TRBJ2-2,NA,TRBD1,CASSSQTGGLVTGELFF,TGTGCCAGTAGTTCCCAGACAGGGGGCTTGGTCACCGGGGAGCTGTTTTTT
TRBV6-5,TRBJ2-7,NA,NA,CASSRGSEQYF,TGTGCCAGCAGCCGAGGTTCCGAGCAGTACTTC
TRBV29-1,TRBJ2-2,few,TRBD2,CSVTSDANTGELFF,TGCAGCGTTACTAGCGACGCGAACACCGGGGAGCTGTTTTTT
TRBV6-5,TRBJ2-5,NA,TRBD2,CASSFTSGAETQYF,TGTGCCAGCAGTTTCACTAGCGGGGCAGAGACCCAGTACTTC
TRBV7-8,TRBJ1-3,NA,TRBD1,CASSPNRGALSGNTIYF,TGTGCCAGCAGCCCGAACAGGGGGGCCCTCTCTGGAAACACCATATATTTT
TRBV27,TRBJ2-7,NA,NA,CASIFFTQTTYEQYF,TGTGCCAGCATCTTTTTTACCCAAACTACGTACGAGCAGTACTTC
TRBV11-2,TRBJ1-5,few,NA,CASSLQGSSPQHF,TGTGCCAGCAGCTTACAGGGGTCTTCGCCCCAGCATTTT
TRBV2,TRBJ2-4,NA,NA,CASRERTATAKNIQYF,TGTGCCAGCAGGGAAAGGACAGCCACTGCCAAAAACATTCAGTACTTC
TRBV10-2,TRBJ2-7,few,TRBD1,CASRGTGGSYEQYF,TGCGCCAGCAGAGGGACAGGGGGCTCCTACGAGCAGTACTTC
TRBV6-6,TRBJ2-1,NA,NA,CASSSGTPSYNEQFF,TGTGCCAGTTCCTCCGGGACTCCATCCTACAATGAGCAGTTCTTC
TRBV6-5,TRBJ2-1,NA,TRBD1,CASRSGTGGDNEQFF,TGTGCCAGCAGGTCCGGGACAGGAGGAGATAATGAGCAGTTCTTC